A few counts support the clone carrying this T cell receptor beta chain. Its specificity is not known. This record belongs to a study of response to subunit inactivated influenza vaccine. Findings of the study overall: Authors suggested seasonal influenza vaccinations each recruit few new T cells.

CDR1 and CDR2 from the germline V gene are DFQATT and SNEGSKA (reference sequence). This CDR3 has 13 amino acids. V was clipped by 5 bases and J by 4 bases, with 14 bases between them. MiXCR, run by TCRdb on the RT-PCR reads, gives a single entry per CDR3 protein. Among 500,000 to 600,000 distinct CDR3 sequences listed, approximately 15% were seen once. The clonotype comes from a middle-aged man who received an inactivated influenza vaccine. The sample here was PBMCs from blood, taken about 11 days after vaccination. The chain employs TRBV20-1 and TRBJ1-1, with D unresolved. The CDR3 protein is CSAGRGRITEAFF. In DNA form, the CDR3 reads TGCAGTGCTGGCCGAGGACGGATCACTGAAGCTTTCTTT.